A selection of T cell receptor beta chains follows, all from one sample in a study of T cell repertoires in cytomegalovirus infection. TCRdb re-derived calls from the reads in MiXCR, one entry per CDR3 protein. The sample contains about 920,000 distinct CDR3 sequences, approximately 30% of which appear only once. No cognate antigen is known for these TCRs. The sequencing used cultured CD8+ T cells from PBMCs, collected from culture after CMV antigen stimulation. The receptors stem from a human donor in good health (CMV status not recorded). Some clones in this sample may be carry-over from other donors' samples. Both conserved end residues are part of each CDR3. Each record gives: clone size, J gene, D gene, V gene, CDR3 DNA, CDR3 protein. D genes are given only for firm matches. The size of a clone is reported for some rows only, either as once, few or many, or as a class for expanded clones.

-	TRBJ1-5	-	TRBV24-1	TGTGCCACCAGTGACTCGAGTGGGCTCAATCAGCCCCAGCATTTT	CATSDSSGLNQPQHF
once	TRBJ2-1	TRBD1	TRBV20-1	TGCAGTGCTAATGGACAGGGACGGCCGCATGAGCAGTTCTTC	CSANGQGRPHEQFF
-	TRBJ2-7	-	TRBV20-1	TGCAGTGCCCGCGGCCGGGACCCAAGCTCCTACGAGCAGTACTTC	CSARGRDPSSYEQYF
-	TRBJ1-1	TRBD1	TRBV13	TGTGCCAGCAGCCCCGGGACAGGGGAGGTCATGAACACTGAAGCTTTCTTT	CASSPGTGEVMNTEAFF
few	TRBJ1-2	-	TRBV27	TGTGCCAGCAGTTTTGGTCCCCTCTATGGCTACACCTTC	CASSFGPLYGYTF
-	TRBJ2-7	-	TRBV6-5	TGTGCCAGCAGTTACGACCAGGGCGACGAGCAGTACTTC	CASSYDQGDEQYF
once	TRBJ1-6	-	TRBV6-8	TGTGCCAGCAGTCCACCCGGGGCGCATCATAATTCACCCCTCCACTTT	CASSPPGAHHNSPLHF
-	TRBJ1-1	-	TRBV9	TGTGCCAGCAGCGTCGGACTCGGGATTACAGGTGATAAAGCTTTCTTT	CASSVGLGITGDKAFF
-	TRBJ1-4	-	TRBV7-6	TGTGCCAGCAGCCCACAGGAGGGGGAAAGAGTGAAACTGTTTTTT	CASSPQEGERVKLFF
few	TRBJ1-3	TRBD1	TRBV28	TGTGCCAGCACCAGGGGGGCCGTCTCTGGAAACACCATATATTTT	CASTRGAVSGNTIYF
many	TRBJ2-6	-	TRBV7-9	TGTGCCAGCAGCTTAGTGGACAGTTGGTTAAGCTCTGGGGCCAACGTCCTGACTTTC	CASSLVDSWLSSGANVLTF
few	TRBJ2-5	-	TRBV7-8	TGTGCCAGCAGCTTACCCAGCCAAGAGACCCAGTACTTC	CASSLPSQETQYF
-	TRBJ2-1	TRBD2	TRBV19	TGTGCCAGTAGTATTTCCGCGGGGGGAGTCAATGAGCAGTTCTTC	CASSISAGGVNEQFF
-	TRBJ2-1	-	TRBV7-6	TGTGCCACGCCCCGTGAGGGGAGGACCTACAATGAGCAGTTCTTC	CATPREGRTYNEQFF
-	TRBJ1-5	-	TRBV15	TGTGCCACCAGCAGAGATCCCCTGGGGGGCGGTCGCCAGCCCCAGCATTTT	CATSRDPLGGGRQPQHF
few	TRBJ1-1	-	TRBV6-1	TGTGCCAGCAGTGAAGTAGGGACACAAGCTTTCTTT	CASSEVGTQAFF
-	TRBJ1-2	-	TRBV3-1	TGTGCCAGCAGCCAAGATCCCGAGGGTCCTTATGGCTACACCTTC	CASSQDPEGPYGYTF
many	TRBJ2-3	TRBD1	TRBV7-8	TGTGCCAGCAGCTTAGTAGGGGGCGCCACAGATACGCAGTATTTT	CASSLVGGATDTQYF
-	TRBJ1-1	-	TRBV7-6	TGTGCCAGCAGCCAATTAGACAGCTACACTGAAGCTTTCTTT	CASSQLDSYTEAFF
many	TRBJ2-3	-	TRBV11-3	TGTGCCAGCAGCTTAAGGGGAAGGGCAGATACGCAGTATTTT	CASSLRGRADTQYF
few	TRBJ2-1	TRBD2	TRBV6-5	TGTGCCAGCACCCTTGGGGGGGGGACCGGAGAGCAGTTCTTC	CASTLGGGTGEQFF
-	TRBJ1-1	-	TRBV6-6	TGTGCCAGCACGGAGGAGAACTACACTGAAGCTTTCTTT	CASTEENYTEAFF
-	TRBJ2-7	-	TRBV11-3	TGTGCCAGCAGCTTAGAGTCCGGGATAGCCTCCGAGCAGTACTTC	CASSLESGIASEQYF
few	TRBJ1-6	-	TRBV27	TGTGCCAGCAGTCTAGCCTCGGCTCTACCCCTCCACTTT	CASSLASALPLHF
many	TRBJ1-2	-	TRBV7-3	TGTGCCAGCAGCTTACAGCCAGGGCCCTGGGATGGCTACACCTTC	CASSLQPGPWDGYTF
few	TRBJ2-6	-	TRBV29-1	TGCAGCGTTGAAGTAAGATCGGGGGGGGCCAACGTCCTGACTTTC	CSVEVRSGGANVLTF
few	TRBJ2-2	TRBD1	TRBV7-8	TGTGCCAGCAGCTTAATAGCAGGGGGCGGGAACACCGGGGAGCTGTTTTTT	CASSLIAGGGNTGELFF
few	TRBJ2-1	-	TRBV6-2/TRBV6-3	TGTGCCAGCAGTTACTCGCTAGCCAGCTACAATGAGCAGTTCTTC	CASSYSLASYNEQFF
-	TRBJ2-1	-	TRBV9	TGTGCCAGCAGCGGAAAGGAGCAGTTCTTC	CASSGKEQFF
-	TRBJ1-4	-	TRBV15	TGTGCCACCAGCCATGCAGGGATAGGTGAAAAACTGTTTTTT	CATSHAGIGEKLFF
-	TRBJ2-2	-	TRBV29-1	TGCAGCGGGCTGACAGAAACCGGGGAGCTGTTTTTT	CSGLTETGELFF
few	TRBJ2-1	TRBD1	TRBV25-1	TGTGCCAGCAGTTTCCGGGACAGGGGGCGCAATGAGCAGTTCTTC	CASSFRDRGRNEQFF
few	TRBJ2-1	-	TRBV12-3/TRBV12-4	TGTGCCAGCAGTGCCGTCCGGGGTAACTACAATGAGCAGTTCTTC	CASSAVRGNYNEQFF
few	TRBJ1-4	TRBD1	TRBV7-9	TGTGCCAGCAGCCCCCGGACAGGGACTAATGAAAAACTGTTTTTT	CASSPRTGTNEKLFF
-	TRBJ1-5	TRBD1	TRBV19	TGTGCCAGCCCGACAGGGATCCTAAATCAGCCCCAGCATTTT	CASPTGILNQPQHF
-	TRBJ2-1	-	TRBV4-1	TGCGCCAGCAGCCAGAACGGCGTCAGTTGGCAGTTCTTC	CASSQNGVSWQFF
few	TRBJ2-5	TRBD2	TRBV6-1	TGTGCCAGCAGCCTATATGCCGGGACTAGTCTGGCCCAGTACTTC	CASSLYAGTSLAQYF
-	TRBJ1-3	TRBD1	TRBV6-7	TGTGCCAGCAGTTACTGGACGATCGGGACAGCTCGTTATGGAAACACCATATATTTT	CASSYWTIGTARYGNTIYF
-	TRBJ2-1	-	TRBV7-6	TGTGCCAGCGCGAGGGGGTACCGGGATGAGCAGTTCTTC	CASARGYRDEQFF
-	TRBJ2-1	TRBD1	TRBV5-4	TGTGCCAGCAGCTTGGCCAACACAGGGGTAACTAGGCATTACAATGAGCAGTTCTTC	CASSLANTGVTRHYNEQFF
-	TRBJ2-6	-	TRBV25-1	TGTGCCAGCAGTGAAGGACGGGGTACTTTGACTGGGGCCAACGTCCTGACTTTC	CASSEGRGTLTGANVLTF
few	TRBJ2-3	-	TRBV6-5	TGTGCCAGCAGTTACTCGTCGGGTTTATCAGATACGCAGTATTTT	CASSYSSGLSDTQYF
-	TRBJ2-3	-	TRBV7-9	TGTGCCAGCCGTAAGATCGTCGGCGGGGCTAGCACAGATACGCAGTATTTT	CASRKIVGGASTDTQYF
-	TRBJ1-2	TRBD1	TRBV19	TGTGCCAGTACCCCGGGACAGGTCCCGGGATTGTATGGCTACACCTTC	CASTPGQVPGLYGYTF
few	TRBJ2-3	TRBD1	TRBV12-3/TRBV12-4	TGTGCCAGCAGGGGACAGGACCTCGGCACAGATACGCAGTATTTT	CASRGQDLGTDTQYF
many	TRBJ1-2	-	TRBV12-3/TRBV12-4	TGTGCCAGCAGTTTAAACAGCTACTATGGCTACACCTTC	CASSLNSYYGYTF
many	TRBJ2-3	TRBD2	TRBV7-2	TGTGCCAGCAGCTTACCCTCTAGCGGAACTAGCACAGATACGCAGTATTTT	CASSLPSSGTSTDTQYF
few	TRBJ2-1	TRBD2	TRBV4-1	TGCGCCAGCAGCCAAGTTGCGGGGGGGCAGTACAATGAGCAGTTCTTC	CASSQVAGGQYNEQFF
-	TRBJ2-1	-	TRBV7-6	TGTGTCAGCAGCTTGGGAGGGGGGGGTAATGAGCAGTTCTTC	CVSSLGGGGNEQFF
-	TRBJ2-1	-	TRBV7-6	TGTGCCAGCAGCTTAGACGGACTTGGGAATGAGCAGTTCTTC	CASSLDGLGNEQFF
few	TRBJ1-2	TRBD1	TRBV9	TGTGCCAGCAGCGTAGGGGGACAGGGCATAAATGGCTACACCTTC	CASSVGGQGINGYTF
few	TRBJ1-2	-	TRBV20-1	TGCAGCCACCCGGGGAATTCGGATGGCTACACCTTC	CSHPGNSDGYTF
-	TRBJ2-5	TRBD2	TRBV5-6	TGTGCCAGCAGCACCCAGCGGGGACCCTTCCTAGAGACCCAGTACTTC	CASSTQRGPFLETQYF